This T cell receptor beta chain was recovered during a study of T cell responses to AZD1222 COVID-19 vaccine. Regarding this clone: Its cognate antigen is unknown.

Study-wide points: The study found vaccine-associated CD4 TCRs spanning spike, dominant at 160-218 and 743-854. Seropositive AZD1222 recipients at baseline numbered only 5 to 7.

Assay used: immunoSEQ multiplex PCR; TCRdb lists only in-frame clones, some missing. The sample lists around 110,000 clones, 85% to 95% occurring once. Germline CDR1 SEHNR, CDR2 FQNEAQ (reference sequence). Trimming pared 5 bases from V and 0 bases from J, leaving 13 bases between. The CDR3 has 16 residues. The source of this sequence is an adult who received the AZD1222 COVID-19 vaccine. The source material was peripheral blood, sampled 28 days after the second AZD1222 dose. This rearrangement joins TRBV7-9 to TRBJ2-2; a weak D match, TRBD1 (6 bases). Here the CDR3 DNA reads TGTGCCAGCAGCGCCCCGACAGGATCGAACACCGGGGAGCTGTTTTTT. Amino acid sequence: CASSAPTGSNTGELFF.